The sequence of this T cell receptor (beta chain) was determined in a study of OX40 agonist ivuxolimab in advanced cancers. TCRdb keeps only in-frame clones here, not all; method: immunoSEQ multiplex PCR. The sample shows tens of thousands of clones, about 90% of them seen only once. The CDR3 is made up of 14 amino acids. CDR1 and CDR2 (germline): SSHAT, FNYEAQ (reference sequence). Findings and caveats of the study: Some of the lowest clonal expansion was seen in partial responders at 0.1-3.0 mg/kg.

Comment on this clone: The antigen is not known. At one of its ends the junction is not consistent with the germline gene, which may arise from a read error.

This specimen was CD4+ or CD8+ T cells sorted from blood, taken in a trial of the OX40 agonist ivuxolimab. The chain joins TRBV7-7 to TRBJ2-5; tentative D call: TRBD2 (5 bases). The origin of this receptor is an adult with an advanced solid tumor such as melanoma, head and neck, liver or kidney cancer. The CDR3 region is CASSLEGLLETQYF. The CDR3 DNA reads TGTGCTAGCAGCTTAGAGGGCCTGCTGGAGACCCAGTACTTC.